This T cell receptor beta chain emerged from a study of response to subunit inactivated influenza vaccine. TCRdb reprocessed the RT-PCR reads with MiXCR, giving one entry per CDR3 protein. Of under 950,000 distinct CDR3 sequences in the sample, 21% were seen once. There are a few counts of this clonotype. Germline V gene sequence: CDR1 SQVTM, CDR2 ANQGSEA. The CDR3 is 15 amino acids. V gave up 0 bases and J gave up 0 bases, with 9 bases separating them. The chain combines TRBV29-1 with TRBJ2-1; D not certain. The TCR originated in a man in his fifties or sixties who received an inactivated influenza vaccine. The sample here was PBMCs from blood, taken about 5 days after vaccination. DNA of the CDR3: TGCAGCGTTGAAGATGTGGGCAGCTCCTACAATGAGCAGTTCTTC. Translation gives CSVEDVGSSYNEQFF.